This TCR beta chain is drawn from a study of shared clonotypes between healthy human individuals. Data came from immunoSEQ multiplex PCR; TCRdb stores just in-frame clones and leaves some out. The table has millions of clones, 85% to 95% seen once. Germline assignment: CDR1 SGHKS and CDR2 YYEKEE (reference sequence). V was trimmed by 0 bases and J by 4 bases, leaving 13 bases between them. The CDR3 loop spans 15 amino acids. Only Caucasian adults living in Nashville, Tennessee made up the donor group. Sequenced: naive CD4+ T cells sorted from blood. Indicated subset: CD45RA+ positively selected. The rearrangement joins TRBV5-5 to TRBJ1-2; no firm D call. The sequence derives from a man between 18 and 29 years old in good health. This CDR3 reads CASSLEGRATYGYTF. CDR3 nucleotide sequence: TGTGCCAGCAGCTTGGAGGGTCGGGCAACCTATGGCTACACCTTC.